This note documents a single TCR beta chain sequence. Its target is not known. Looked up from germline, CDR1 is SGHRS and CDR2 is YFSETQ. V lost 1 base and J 4 bases, leaving 14 bases between the germline ends. CDR3 length equals 16 residues. This specimen belongs to a study of cytomegalovirus exposure and HLA in healthy donors. Points from the study as a whole: Versus the 666-donor mean, an Asian-associated ancestry cluster reportedly showed fewer N-insertions in a later analysis. The study found most TCR sequences rare, yet found some public TCRs in many donors.

Amplification used 60 Vbeta primers and 13 Jbeta primers. Original processing notes: The authors later counted 75 million to 90 million unique TCR beta chains, approximately 10 million of them shared. Data came from immunoSEQ multiplex PCR; TCRdb stores just in-frame clones and leaves some out. V and J calls and clone size follow that table, whereas D and trimming were derived from the DNA. This table has some 90,000 clones, 75% to 80% appearing once. The receptor was isolated from a female donor in good health and CMV-seronegative. Sequenced input: PBMCs. This sequence joins TRBV5-1 and TRBJ2-2; possible D gene TRBD1, 5 bases. CDR3 in amino acids: CASSLRQGRFTGELFF. The CDR3 DNA sequence: TGCGCCAGCAGCTTGAGGCAGGGTAGATTCACCGGGGAGCTGTTTTTT.